Listed here are 19 T cell receptor beta chains from one sample, sequenced in a study of response to subunit inactivated influenza vaccine. TCRdb used MiXCR to reprocess the RT-PCR reads, holding one entry per CDR3 protein. The sample has 400,000 to 550,000 distinct CDR3 sequences, about 25% seen once. The source material was CD4+ T cells sorted from PBMCs, sampled around 5 days after vaccination. The receptors were sampled from a man between 50 and 59 years old who received an inactivated influenza vaccine.

V usage is TRBV11-2 and J usage is TRBJ1-6; a weak D match, TRBD1 (5 bases). Per germline, CDR1 SGHAT and CDR2 FQNNGV. The CDR3 is made up of 16 amino acids. Trimming took 3 bases from V and 6 from J, leaving 15 bases between them. The CDR3 DNA sequence: TGTGCCAGCAGCTTTGGGGGGTCCGGGGCTAATTCACCCCTCCACTTT. Amino acids: CASSFGGSGANSPLHF.

The chain joins TRBV12-3 or TRBV12-4 to TRBJ1-4; 9 positions match TRBD1. This CDR3 has 14 amino acids. The J segment lost 7 bases and the V segment lost 3 bases, leaving 3 bases of the junction unmatched. CDR3 bases: TGTGCCAGCAGTTTCAGGACAGGGGCTGAAAAACTGTTTTTT. This codes for CASSFRTGAEKLFF.

This clonotype was seen ten or more times. This rearrangement joins TRBV7-2 to TRBJ2-7; D is perhaps TRBD1 (5 bases). The CDR3 extends over 15 amino acids. Per the germline V gene, CDR1 is SGHTA and CDR2 is FQGNSA. The V gene lost 1 base and the J gene lost 3 bases, with 13 bases spanning the gap. CDR3 in amino acids: CASSLGQGWIYEQYF. In DNA, the CDR3 is TGTGCCAGCAGCTTAGGGCAGGGTTGGATCTACGAGCAGTACTTC.

This clonotype was counted between two and nine times. This chain links TRBV18 with TRBJ2-1; 10 nucleotides agree with TRBD1. The CDR3 runs 14 residues. V dropped 8 bases and J dropped 7; count of bases not matched to a gene: 8. CDR1 and CDR2 from the germline V gene are KGHSH and LQKENI. The CDR3 DNA is TGTGCCAGCCTCCGGGACAGGGGAGGAAATGAGCAGTTCTTC. This encodes CASLRDRGGNEQFF. Looking up the rest from reference TRBV18 and TRBJ2-1 gives the full variable domain: NAGVMQNPRHLVRRRGQEARLRCSPMKGHSHVYWYRQLPEEGLKFMVYLQKENIIDESGMPKERFSAEFPKEGPSILRIQQVVRGDSAAYFCASLRDRGGNEQFFGPGTRLTVL.

This clonotype has a handful of counts. The chain links TRBV29-1 to TRBJ2-5; D is ambiguous. Germline CDR1 SQVTM, CDR2 ANQGSEA. Trimming pared 0 bases from V and 1 base from J, leaving 15 bases between. This CDR3 spans 16 amino acids. The CDR3: CSVEEGSLSRQETQYF. The DNA for the CDR3 is TGCAGCGTTGAAGAAGGTAGCCTTTCACGCCAAGAGACCCAGTACTTC.

The V call is TRBV11-3, the J call TRBJ2-3; 7 bases align to TRBD1. V gave up 4 bases and J gave up 3 bases; unmatched junction bases: 10. The CDR3 length is 16 residues. Germline assignment: CDR1 SGHNT and CDR2 YENEEA. Here the CDR3 DNA reads TGTGCCAGCAGCTACACCGGGACAGAGGGTACAGATACGCAGTATTTT. Translated, it gives CASSYTGTEGTDTQYF. The full variable domain, in which reference TRBV11-3 and TRBJ2-3 provide the parts outside the CDR3, is EAGVVQSPRYKIIEKKQPVAFWCNPISGHNTLYWYLQNLGQGPELLIRYENEEAVDDSQLPKDRFSAERLKGVDSTLKIQPAELGDSAVYLCASSYTGTEGTDTQYFGPGTRLTVL.

The gene calls are TRBV20-1 and TRBJ2-5; a weak D match, TRBD2 (7 bases). This CDR3 has 15 amino acids. V gave up 6 bases and J gave up 4 bases, with 21 bases separating them. Germline loops: CDR1 DFQATT, CDR2 SNEGSKA (reference sequence). The CDR3 loop is CSARRLGGRGETQYF. The CDR3 DNA reads TGCAGTGCCCGTAGGCTGGGGGGGCGGGGAGAGACCCAGTACTTC.

The chain uses TRBV6-1 and TRBJ2-5; maybe TRBD1 (5 bases). CDR1 is MNHNS, CDR2 SASEGT, per germline. The CDR3 totals 14 residues. V was cut by 6 bases and J by 1 base, with 12 bases left in between. CDR3: CASSERQSQETQYF. As DNA, the CDR3 is TGTGCCAGCAGCGAACGACAGTCCCAAGAGACCCAGTACTTC.

The chain couples TRBV12-3 or TRBV12-4 to TRBJ1-5, with D maybe TRBD1 (6 bases). This CDR3 has 15 residues. Trimming stripped 3 bases from V and 7 bases from J, with 16 bases between. CDR3 region: CASSFRGGLGQPQHF. In DNA form, the CDR3 reads TGTGCCAGCAGTTTTAGAGGGGGGTTAGGGCAGCCCCAGCATTTT.

The chain has TRBV28 and TRBJ2-3; 9 nucleotides line up with TRBD1. Germline lookup yields CDR1 MDHEN and CDR2 SYDVKM. Trimming removed 7 bases from V and 0 bases from J; junction bases left unmatched: 2. The CDR3 totals 14 residues. The CDR3 sequence is CASTGTGSTDTQYF. The CDR3 DNA follows: TGTGCCAGCACCGGGACAGGGAGCACAGATACGCAGTATTTT.

The V gene is TRBV29-1, the J gene TRBJ2-3; TRBD1 might be the D (5 bases). In germline, CDR1 is SQVTM, CDR2 ANQGSEA. Trimming left V 7 bases short and J 0 bases short, with 20 bases between. The CDR3 has 16 amino acids. CDR3 nucleotide sequence: TGCAGCGCTCCAGGGTCGAAACTTGCGAGCACAGATACGCAGTATTTT. This codes for CSAPGSKLASTDTQYF.

The table lists this clonotype with a few counts. The chain has TRBV12-3 or TRBV12-4 and TRBJ2-7; D gene unclear. Trimming removed 3 bases from V and 3 bases from J, with 12 bases in between. The CDR3 spans 14 residues. The CDR3 region has the DNA TGTGCCAGCAGTTTGTCGGCTTTCGGCTACGAGCAGTACTTC. Translating it yields CASSLSAFGYEQYF.

J is TRBJ2-7 and V is TRBV15; 11 nucleotides align to TRBD2. This CDR3 has 14 residues. Germline trimming cut 5 bases from V and 6 bases from J; bases unmatched to any gene: 6. Germline V gene sequence: CDR1 LNHNV, CDR2 YYDKDF (reference sequence). The CDR3 loop reads CATSVTSGMGEQYF. The CDR3 DNA follows: TGTGCCACCAGCGTGACTAGCGGGATGGGCGAGCAGTACTTC. The full variable domain, rest sourced from reference TRBV15 and TRBJ2-7, is DAMVIQNPRYQVTQFGKPVTLSCSQTLNHNVMYWYQQKSSQAPKLLFHYYDKDFNNEADTPDNFQSRRPNTSFCFLDIRSPGLGDTAMYLCATSVTSGMGEQYFGPGTRLTVT.

This clonotype turned up a few times. The chain recombines TRBV7-2 with TRBJ1-2; TRBD1 might be the D (5 bases). With 1 base removed from V and 7 bases from J, the gap between germline ends came to 10 bases. In germline, CDR1 is SGHTA, CDR2 FQGNSA. There are 13 residues in the CDR3. CDR3 protein: CASSLGGSSGYTF. CDR3 DNA sequence: TGTGCCAGCAGCTTAGGGGGGAGTTCTGGCTACACCTTC. The full variable domain, in which reference TRBV7-2 and TRBJ1-2 provide the parts outside the CDR3, is GAGVSQSPSNKVTEKGKDVELRCDPISGHTALYWYRQSLGQGLEFLIYFQGNSAPDKSGLPSDRFSAERTGGSVSTLTIQRTQQEDSAVYLCASSLGGSSGYTFGSGTRLTVV.

This clonotype appeared a few times. The chain joins TRBV12-3 or TRBV12-4 to TRBJ2-1, with 13 bases lining up with TRBD2. With 1 base clipped from V and 9 bases from J, the junction kept 12 bases outside the gene matches. CDR3 length equals 18 residues. Written as DNA, the CDR3 is TGTGCCAGCAGTTTAGAGGTCACTAGCGGGGGGGAGTTCACTGAGCAGTTCTTC. Translating gives CASSLEVTSGGEFTEQFF.

This clonotype was recorded a few times. The chain links TRBV20-1 to TRBJ2-7; D is undetermined. CDR3 length: 14 amino acids. Deletions cut 0 bases from V and 2 bases from J, with 11 bases between. Germline loops: CDR1 DFQATT, CDR2 SNEGSKA (reference sequence). This chain's CDR3 is CSARDLERPYEQYF. The CDR3 DNA reads as TGCAGTGCTAGAGATCTCGAGCGACCCTACGAGCAGTACTTC.

This clonotype was observed a handful of times. The V call is TRBV12-3 or TRBV12-4, the J call TRBJ2-2; possible D gene TRBD1, 6 bases. The V end lost 7 bases, the J end lost 6 bases, and 18 bases lay between the germline ends. The CDR3 contains 15 residues. CDR3 residues: CASKTATGFAGELFF. As DNA, the CDR3 is TGTGCCAGCAAGACCGCCACAGGGTTTGCCGGGGAGCTGTTTTTT.

The V and J genes are TRBV2 and TRBJ2-3; D is perhaps TRBD2 (5 bases). The germline V and J ends were trimmed by 6 bases and 2 bases, with 12 bases remaining between them. Germline values: CDR1 SNHLY, CDR2 FYNNEI. The CDR3 covers 14 residues. CDR3 sequence: CASSEGLLTDTQYF. CDR3 DNA: TGTGCCAGCAGCGAGGGTTTGCTCACAGATACGCAGTATTTT.

This chain links TRBV30 with TRBJ2-7; 10 nucleotides line up with TRBD1. Germline lookup yields CDR1 GTSNPN and CDR2 SVGIG (reference sequence). This CDR3 region has 17 residues. V was clipped by 1 base and J by 5 bases; unmatched bases: 14. In DNA, the CDR3 is TGTGCCTGGAGTGGGGGAAACCCGGGACAGGGGTACAACGAGCAGTACTTC. Its protein is CAWSGGNPGQGYNEQYF.